A single sample gave rise to the 30 T cell receptor beta chains below, sequenced in a study of T cell responses to AZD1222 COVID-19 vaccine. The table came from immunoSEQ multiplex PCR; TCRdb's copy has only in-frame clones and leaves some out. The top ten hold less than 2.5% of the sample, which has about 160,000 clones, 91% seen once. The source was peripheral blood, collected on day 0 of AZD1222 vaccination. These receptors came from an adult in good health.

V is TRBV20-1 and J is TRBJ2-7; D not resolved. V was pared by 3 bases and J by 3 bases, with 15 bases between. CDR3 length equals 14 residues. CDR1 is DFQATT and CDR2 is SNEGSKA in the germline V gene (reference sequence). CDR3 residues: CSASLLRDGYEQYF. DNA for the CDR3: TGCAGTGCTAGTCTCCTCCGAGATGGCTACGAGCAGTACTTC.

This clone came up once. This chain links TRBV19 with TRBJ1-1; TRBD1 agrees at 9 bases. Unmatched junction bases numbered 5, after V lost 7 bases and J lost 5 bases. This CDR3 is built from 13 residues. Germline V lookup: CDR1 LNHDA, CDR2 SQIVND (reference sequence). CDR3 residues: CASTTTGGTEAFF. The CDR3 region has the DNA TGTGCCAGTACCACGACAGGGGGGACTGAAGCTTTCTTT.

The chain links TRBV15 to TRBJ1-5; no clear D. The CDR3 runs to 16 residues. The V end was cut by 4 bases, the J end by 2 bases, with 15 bases between. In germline, CDR1 is LNHNV, CDR2 YYDKDF (reference sequence). CDR3 protein: CATSTTDNFGNQPQHF. The CDR3 nucleotides read TGTGCCACCAGCACAACAGACAATTTCGGCAATCAGCCCCAGCATTTT.

The rearrangement joins TRBV2 to TRBJ2-4; D gene uncertain. CDR3 length: 13 residues. V was pared by 8 bases and J by 0 bases, with 8 bases between. CDR1 and CDR2 from the germline V gene are SNHLY and FYNNEI. The CDR3 region has the DNA TGTGCCAGCGAAAAGTTAGCCAAAAACATTCAGTACTTC. This sequence encodes CASEKLAKNIQYF.

In this sample, this clone turned up a few times. The rearrangement joins TRBV5-1 to TRBJ2-1; D perhaps matches TRBD2 (5 bases). There are 16 residues in the CDR3. V was cut by 0 bases and J by 1 base, with 11 bases left in between. Germline CDR1 SGHRS, CDR2 YFSETQ. The CDR3 DNA is TGCGCCAGCAGCTTGGCGGGGAGTTGGTCCTACAATGAGCAGTTCTTC. It translates to CASSLAGSWSYNEQFF.

The rearrangement joins TRBV5-1 to TRBJ1-1; 7 bases line up with TRBD1. The CDR3 consists of 18 residues. J gave up 1 base and V 0 bases, and 12 bases lay outside the gene matches. Germline V lookup: CDR1 SGHRS, CDR2 YFSETQ. The CDR3 here is CASSLDPRGGGGNTEAFF. The CDR3 bases are TGCGCCAGCAGCTTGGACCCGAGAGGGGGCGGGGGGAACACTGAAGCTTTCTTT.

The chain combines TRBV9 with TRBJ2-5; possible D gene TRBD2, 6 bases. This CDR3 contains 14 residues. The V end was cut by 2 bases, the J end by 1 base, with 9 bases between. Germline-derived CDR1 and CDR2 are SGDLS and YYNGEE. CDR3 protein: CASSVGGAQETQYF. In DNA form, the CDR3 reads TGTGCCAGCAGCGTCGGGGGAGCCCAAGAGACCCAGTACTTC. Filled out from reference TRBV9 and TRBJ2-5, the complete variable domain reads DSGVTQTPKHLITATGQRVTLRCSPRSGDLSVYWYQQSLDQGLQFLIQYYNGEERAKGNILERFSAQQFPDLHSELNLSSLELGDSALYFCASSVGGAQETQYFGPGTRLLVL.

V and J are TRBV5-4 and TRBJ2-1, with D perhaps matching TRBD2 (5 bases). This CDR3 has 18 amino acids. Trimming removed 0 bases from V and 2 bases from J, with 18 bases in between. Germline loops: CDR1 SGHNT, CDR2 YYREEE (reference sequence). The DNA of the CDR3 is TGTGCCAGCAGCTTGGACAGCGCTCGGCTAGCCCCCTACAATGAGCAGTTCTTC. Translating it yields CASSLDSARLAPYNEQFF.

The rearrangement uses TRBV2 and TRBJ1-5; a possible D gene is TRBD1 (5 bases). Between the trimmed V and J ends, which lost 6 bases and 4 bases, there was a span of 10 bases. CDR1 SNHLY and CDR2 FYNNEI come from the germline V gene. The CDR3 is 13 residues long. CDR3: CASRAGYNQPQHF. CDR3 DNA sequence: TGTGCCAGCAGGGCAGGGTATAATCAGCCCCAGCATTTT.

V and J are TRBV2 and TRBJ2-3, with D maybe TRBD2 (5 bases). The germline V gene encodes CDR1 SNHLY and CDR2 FYNNEI. This CDR3 comprises 13 residues. The V end lost 9 bases, the J end lost 5 bases, and 15 bases lay between the germline ends. The DNA of the CDR3 is TGTGCCAGTGGCGGGCTAAGAGGAGATACGCAGTATTTT. Amino acids: CASGGLRGDTQYF.

This chain uses TRBV7-8 with TRBJ2-2, with D possibly TRBD2 on 5 matching bases. Germline V gives CDR1 SGHVS, CDR2 FQNEAQ. The CDR3 is made up of 14 amino acids. V lost 5 bases and J lost 3, with 10 bases in between. CDR3 residues: CASSVDWDTGELFF. The CDR3 DNA reads TGTGCCAGCAGCGTGGACTGGGACACCGGGGAGCTGTTTTTT. The full variable domain, in which reference TRBV7-8 and TRBJ2-2 provide the parts outside the CDR3, is GAGVSQSPRYKVAKRGQDVALRCDPISGHVSLFWYQQALGQGPEFLTYFQNEAQLDKSGLPSDRFFAERPEGSVSTLKIQRTQQEDSAVYLCASSVDWDTGELFFGEGSRLTVL.

The V and J genes are TRBV18 and TRBJ2-7; perhaps TRBD2 as D (5 bases). CDR1 KGHSH and CDR2 LQKENI come from the germline V gene. V dropped 3 bases and J dropped 3 bases, with 18 bases sitting between them. CDR3 size: 16 residues. CDR3 DNA: TGTGCCAGCTCACCGTTGCCGGGATCTGGGAACTACGAGCAGTACTTC. This codes for CASSPLPGSGNYEQYF.

V gene TRBV19 combines with J gene TRBJ2-7, with D uncertain. Deletions cut 0 bases from V and 2 bases from J, with 5 bases between. The CDR3 loop spans 13 amino acids. Germline CDR1 and CDR2: LNHDA and SQIVND (reference sequence). For the CDR3, the DNA is TGTGCCAGTAGTATAGACACAACCTACGAGCAGTACTTC. Translated, it gives CASSIDTTYEQYF. The variable domain in full, completed from reference TRBV19 and TRBJ2-7, reads DGGITQSPKYLFRKEGQNVTLSCEQNLNHDAMYWYRQDPGQGLRLIYYSQIVNDFQKGDIAEGYSVSREKKESFPLTVTSAQKNPTAFYLCASSIDTTYEQYFGPGTRLTVT.

The V gene is TRBV5-6, the J gene TRBJ1-2; 8 bases line up with TRBD1. Losses at the gene ends were 4 bases for V and 4 bases for J; bases not matched to a gene: 6. Germline CDR1 is SGHDT and CDR2 is YYEEEE. The CDR3 length is 14 residues. CDR3 sequence reads: CASSRYRGVYGYTF. DNA for the CDR3: TGTGCCAGCAGCCGATACAGGGGGGTCTATGGCTACACCTTC.

This sequence joins TRBV6-6 and TRBJ1-4; D call uncertain. V was pared by 7 bases and J by 8 bases, with 17 bases between. This CDR3 is 14 amino acids long. Germline assignment: CDR1 MNHNY and CDR2 SVGAGI (reference sequence). The CDR3: CASNRPDGEEKLFF. The CDR3 DNA is TGTGCCAGCAACCGACCGGACGGCGAAGAAAAACTGTTTTTT.

The V gene is TRBV6-6, the J gene TRBJ1-1, with 11 bases matching TRBD1. Per germline, CDR1 MNHNY and CDR2 SVGAGI (reference sequence). V lost 5 bases to trimming and J lost 4 bases; unmatched junction nucleotides: 9. CDR3 length equals 16 residues. The CDR3 region is CASSIRTGGFPTEAFF. CDR3 nucleotide sequence: TGTGCCAGCAGTATTAGGACAGGGGGCTTCCCCACTGAAGCTTTCTTT.

The chain is built from TRBV4-1 and TRBJ1-1; D gene uncertain. V was trimmed by 3 bases and J by 1 base, leaving 3 bases between them. The V gene's germline CDR1 is MGHRA and CDR2 YSYEKL. The CDR3 sequence is 12 residues long. The CDR3 bases are TGCGCCAGCAGCCAGACGAACACTGAAGCTTTCTTT. It translates to CASSQTNTEAFF.

V is TRBV4-2 and J is TRBJ1-5, with D possibly being TRBD1 (6 bases). Trimming stripped 2 bases from V and 0 bases from J, with 17 bases between. The length of the CDR3 is 18 residues. The germline V gene has CDR1 LGHNA and CDR2 YNFKEQ. The CDR3, as DNA: TGTGCCAGCAGCCAATTTAGTTCCGGGGGCTCTAGCAATCAGCCCCAGCATTTT. Protein: CASSQFSSGGSSNQPQHF.

Only one count was recorded for this clone. Written as DNA, the CDR3 is TGCGCCAGCAGAACCGAGGGCGTGTACACTGAAGCTTTCTTT. Amino acid sequence: CASRTEGVYTEAFF. V usage is TRBV5-1 and J usage is TRBJ1-1; D call uncertain. The V gene lost 5 bases and the J gene lost 3 bases, with 14 bases spanning the gap. Germline CDR1 is SGHRS and CDR2 is YFSETQ. The CDR3 loop spans 14 amino acids.

V usage is TRBV24-1 and J usage is TRBJ2-2, with D perhaps matching TRBD1 (6 bases). V was cut by 8 bases and J by 7 bases, with 13 bases left in between. CDR1 and CDR2 (germline): KGHDR, SFDVKD. The CDR3 is 13 amino acids. The CDR3 region is CATISDSSGELFF. CDR3 sequence (DNA): TGTGCCACCATCTCGGACAGCAGCGGGGAGCTGTTTTTT.

The chain recombines TRBV15 with TRBJ1-1; TRBD1 agrees at 8 bases. This CDR3 spans 13 amino acids. Per germline, CDR1 LNHNV and CDR2 YYDKDF (reference sequence). The trim removed 2 bases at V and 11 bases at J, leaving 7 bases unmatched. The chain's CDR3 is CATSRQQGEPAFF. DNA of the CDR3: TGTGCCACCAGCAGACAACAGGGGGAGCCGGCTTTCTTT.

The gene calls are TRBV6-4 and TRBJ2-1; TRBD2 agrees at 9 bases. V trimming: 4 bases; J trimming: 7 bases; junction bases outside the gene matches: 8. This CDR3 region has 15 residues. Germline V gene data show CDR1 as MRHNA and CDR2 as SNTAGT. In DNA, the CDR3 is TGTGCCAGCAGTGCATTAGCGGGAGTGAAGAATGAGCAGTTCTTC. Protein sequence: CASSALAGVKNEQFF.

The genes are TRBV19 and TRBJ2-5; D gene unclear. The CDR3 runs 11 residues. Germline values: CDR1 LNHDA, CDR2 SQIVND (reference sequence). V dropped 6 bases and J dropped 2 bases, with 4 bases sitting between them. As DNA, the CDR3 is TGTGCCAGTAGGGGGCAAGAGACCCAGTACTTC. Protein: CASRGQETQYF.

The rearrangement links TRBV10-1 to TRBJ1-1; 7 bases agree with TRBD1. Germline V gives CDR1 WNHNN, CDR2 SYGVQD (reference sequence). The CDR3 extends over 14 amino acids. Losses at the gene ends were 4 bases for V and 5 bases for J; bases not matched to a gene: 7. CDR3 loop: CASSVNRGRTEAFF. CDR3 bases: TGCGCCAGCAGTGTTAACAGGGGTAGGACTGAAGCTTTCTTT.

This clone was seen a single time. CDR3 in amino acids: CASSLSIRGEQPQHF. CDR3 DNA: TGTGCCAGCAGTTTATCCATCCGGGGGGAACAGCCCCAGCATTTT. The gene calls are TRBV28 and TRBJ1-5, with a weak D call TRBD1 (5 bases). Germline V gives CDR1 MDHEN, CDR2 SYDVKM. The CDR3 is 15 residues long. V was clipped by 1 base and J by 7 bases, with 14 bases between them.

The J gene is TRBJ2-2, the V gene TRBV19; D is unclear. The V gene's germline CDR1 is LNHDA and CDR2 SQIVND (reference sequence). Deletions cut 5 bases from V and 8 bases from J, with 18 bases between. The CDR3 length is 15 residues. CDR3 nucleotides: TGTGCCAGTAGTCTCTCCCCTCAGTCCCCGGGGGAGCTGTTTTTT. Protein: CASSLSPQSPGELFF.

The chain recombines TRBV27 with TRBJ2-7; 7 nucleotides agree with TRBD1. J gave up 1 base and V 5 bases, and 11 bases lay outside the gene matches. Germline CDR1 is MNHEY and CDR2 is SMNVEV (reference sequence). This CDR3 is 16 amino acids long. The CDR3 coding sequence is TGTGCCAGCAGTAGGACAGGTTCGGCTTCTTCCTACGAGCAGTACTTC. Amino acid sequence: CASSRTGSASSYEQYF.

The chain couples TRBV29-1 to TRBJ2-1; D unclear. This CDR3 spans 9 amino acids. CDR1 SQVTM and CDR2 ANQGSEA come from the germline V gene. The V end lost 1 base, the J end lost 10 bases, and 2 bases lay between the germline ends. The CDR3 reads CSVEAEQFF. The CDR3 DNA sequence: TGCAGCGTTGAAGCAGAGCAGTTCTTC.

V usage is TRBV30 and J usage is TRBJ2-7, with D hard to call. The CDR3 has 12 residues. V was cut by 1 base and J by 3 bases, with 7 bases left in between. CDR1 GTSNPN and CDR2 SVGIG come from the germline V gene (reference sequence). The CDR3 nucleotides read TGTGCCTGGAGTGATGGAAACTACGAGCAGTACTTC. Translated, it gives CAWSDGNYEQYF.

The J gene is TRBJ2-6, the V gene TRBV4-3; unclear D gene. Trimming removed 0 bases from V and 2 bases from J, with 11 bases in between. CDR3 length: 17 residues. Per germline, CDR1 LGHNA and CDR2 YSLEER. CDR3 residues: CASSQETENPGANVLTF. The DNA of the CDR3 is TGCGCCAGCAGCCAAGAGACGGAGAACCCTGGGGCCAACGTCCTGACTTTC.